These 22 T cell receptor beta chains were all obtained from the same sample, sequenced in a study of T cells expressing NK-cell markers. No DNA is given; TCRdb re-called the 5' RACE reads and lists each CDR3 protein once. Its clone listing holds over 200,000 distinct CDR3 sequences. Sequenced: blood T cells: a sorted CD56 or NKG2C T cell subset, CD4+ or CD8+ T cells, or bulk PBMC T cells (not recorded which). These receptors were obtained from a man between 18 and 35 years old in good health.

The chain employs TRBV10-3 and TRBJ1-1; absent DNA, TCRdb's TRBD1 call cannot be checked. Looked up from germline, CDR1 is ENHRY and CDR2 is SYGVKD. The CDR3 has 14 amino acids. The CDR3: CAISEAGTGTEAFF.

The gene calls are TRBV18 and TRBJ2-7; TCRdb's assignment of TRBD1 cannot be checked, as there is no DNA. Germline V gene lookup returns CDR1 KGHSH and CDR2 LQKENI. The CDR3 extends over 17 amino acids. This CDR3 is CASSRGTGGSSTYEQYF.

The V gene is TRBV25-1, the J gene TRBJ2-3; the TRBD1 assignment by TCRdb is unverifiable without DNA. Germline lookup yields CDR1 MGHDK and CDR2 SYGVNS. The CDR3 loop spans 17 amino acids. CDR3 in amino acids: CASSEYFVTGSTDTQYF.

The V gene is TRBV7-9, the J gene TRBJ1-2; lacking DNA, the TRBD1 call made by TCRdb goes unchecked. The CDR3 covers 14 residues. CDR1 and CDR2 (germline): SEHNR, FQNEAQ (reference sequence). This CDR3 reads CASSIDSPSYGYTF.

V is TRBV23-1 and J is TRBJ2-7; TCRdb indicates TRBD1, and absent DNA this call remains unverified. TRBV23-1 has ORF status, its function being uncertain. This CDR3 has 14 residues. CDR3 residues: CASSQSDRGYEQYF.

This chain's CDR3 is CASSFARTQTGELFF. V is TRBV7-2 and J is TRBJ2-2. CDR1 SGHTA and CDR2 FQGNSA come from the germline V gene. This CDR3 region has 15 residues.

This chain uses TRBV4-3 with TRBJ1-3; TCRdb's assignment of TRBD1 cannot be checked, as there is no DNA. CDR1 and CDR2 from the germline V gene are LGHNA and YSLEER. The CDR3 loop spans 15 amino acids. The CDR3 sequence is CASSPTTGSGNTIYF.

The V gene is TRBV29-1, the J gene TRBJ2-2; TCRdb calls TRBD2, which cannot be checked without DNA. The CDR3 is 15 residues long. The germline V gene has CDR1 SQVTM and CDR2 ANQGSEA. CDR3 in amino acids: CSVARTSGNLGELFF.

The chain uses TRBV5-1 and TRBJ2-7; the TCRdb D gene call, TRBD1, has no DNA to confirm it. This CDR3 region has 12 residues. Per germline, CDR1 SGHRS and CDR2 YFSETQ. The CDR3 sequence: CASGEGNAEQYF.

J is TRBJ1-6 and V is TRBV5-6; TCRdb designates TRBD1, a call that cannot be tested without DNA. CDR3 length: 14 residues. CDR1 and CDR2 (germline): SGHDT, YYEEEE. This CDR3 is CASSFGQGGSPLHF.

V usage is TRBV6-4 and J usage is TRBJ2-3. The CDR3 is made up of 12 amino acids. The germline V gene has CDR1 MRHNA and CDR2 SNTAGT. CDR3: CASSDLTDTQYF.

The chain has TRBV5-1 and TRBJ2-3; the D call from TCRdb, TRBD2, cannot be confirmed without DNA. Per the germline V gene, CDR1 is SGHRS and CDR2 is YFSETQ. The CDR3 loop spans 15 amino acids. The CDR3 loop is CASSLAAGATDTQYF.

This rearrangement joins TRBV6-1 to TRBJ2-5. From germline, CDR1 is MNHNS and CDR2 SASEGT. The CDR3 loop spans 14 amino acids. CDR3 in amino acids: CASMSSANQETQYF.

This chain joins TRBV30 and TRBJ2-1; without DNA, the TCRdb call of TRBD1 cannot be checked. Germline V gene lookup returns CDR1 GTSNPN and CDR2 SVGIG (reference sequence). CDR3 length equals 13 residues. The CDR3 is CASRGGYYNEQFF.

The chain uses TRBV5-4 and TRBJ2-5; TCRdb indicates TRBD1, and absent DNA this call remains unverified. The CDR3 loop spans 14 amino acids. In germline, CDR1 is SGHNT, CDR2 YYREEE (reference sequence). This CDR3 is CASSPTGTQETQYF.

The J gene is TRBJ2-2, the V gene TRBV5-1; TCRdb outputs TRBD1, but without DNA this stays unchecked. The germline V gene has CDR1 SGHRS and CDR2 YFSETQ. The CDR3 spans 17 residues. The CDR3 loop reads CASSLIYRGANTGELFF.

J is TRBJ2-1 and V is TRBV12-3 or TRBV12-4; TCRdb proposes TRBD2, but this gene call is untestable without DNA. CDR3 length: 13 residues. The CDR3 sequence is CASSATSSYEQFF.

This chain joins TRBV20-1 and TRBJ2-3; TCRdb designates TRBD1, a call that cannot be tested without DNA. This CDR3 comprises 14 residues. CDR1 is DFQATT and CDR2 is SNEGSKA in the germline V gene (reference sequence). The CDR3 reads CSASQRPGPDTQYF.

The J gene is TRBJ2-1, the V gene TRBV5-1; TCRdb calls TRBD2, which cannot be checked without DNA. The germline gives CDR1 SGHRS, CDR2 YFSETQ. The CDR3 length is 15 residues. Here the CDR3 reads CASSPNPRLANEQFF.

The chain is built from TRBV20-1 and TRBJ1-2; TCRdb picks TRBD1, but there is no DNA to check that call. Germline V gives CDR1 DFQATT, CDR2 SNEGSKA (reference sequence). The CDR3 is made up of 14 amino acids. The CDR3 protein is CSATTGSRGYGYTF.

V and J are TRBV12-3 or TRBV12-4 and TRBJ2-1; no DNA is available, so the TRBD1 call from TCRdb remains unchecked. This CDR3 has 15 residues. The CDR3 protein is CASSLRGHRNNEQFF.

The chain has TRBV12-5 and TRBJ2-1. This CDR3 has 13 residues. Germline-derived CDR1 and CDR2 are LGHNT and FRNRAP. CDR3: CASGPDVSNEQFF.